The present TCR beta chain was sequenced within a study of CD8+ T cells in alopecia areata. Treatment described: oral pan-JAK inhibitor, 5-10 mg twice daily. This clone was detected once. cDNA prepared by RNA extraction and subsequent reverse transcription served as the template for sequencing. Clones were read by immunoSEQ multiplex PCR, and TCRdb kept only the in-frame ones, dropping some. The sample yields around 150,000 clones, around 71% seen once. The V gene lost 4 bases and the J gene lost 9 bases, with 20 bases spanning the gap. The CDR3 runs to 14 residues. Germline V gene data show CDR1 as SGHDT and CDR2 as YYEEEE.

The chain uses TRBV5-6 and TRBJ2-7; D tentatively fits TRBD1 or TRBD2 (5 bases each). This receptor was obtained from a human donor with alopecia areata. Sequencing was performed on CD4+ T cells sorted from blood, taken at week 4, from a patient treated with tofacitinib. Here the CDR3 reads CASSIAGTASLQYF. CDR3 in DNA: TGTGCCAGCAGCATAGCCGGGACCGCTTCTCTGCAGTACTTC.